Sequencing of this TCR beta chain was carried out in a study of cytomegalovirus exposure and HLA in healthy donors. Study-level information: Assignment to the Caucasian-associated ancestry cluster applied to approximately 79% of the approximately 390 genotyped donors. Broader study findings: Prior analysis indicated that the majority of TCR beta V segments exhibited productivity approximately 87% or approximately 30% of the time. Some TCR beta chains (roughly 160 of them) were listed as cytomegalovirus-associated.

Researchers ran the PCR with 60 Vbeta and 13 Jbeta primers. Repertoires were generated with immunoSEQ multiplex PCR, while TCRdb's copy carries only in-frame clones and drops some. The sample shows fewer than 120,000 clones, 76% of them seen only once. About this clone itself: Antigen specificity is unknown.

The CDR3 consists of 13 residues. Trimming removed 2 bases at V and 5 bases at J, with 10 bases between. From germline, CDR1 is SGDLS and CDR2 YYNGEE. The specimen sequenced was PBMCs. This TCR came from a man aged 25-45 years in good health and CMV-seropositive. V and J are TRBV9 and TRBJ2-5; possibly TRBD2 for D (6 bases). This chain's CDR3 is CASSVWGEETQYF. For the CDR3, the DNA is TGTGCCAGCAGCGTCTGGGGGGAGGAGACCCAGTACTTC.